Shown below are 5 T cell receptor beta chains from a single sample sequenced in a study of T-cell reconstitution after alpha-beta-depleted transplantation in children (dated by TCRdb to 2016 to 2017). The library was made by PCR. Sequencing took place on an Illumina HiSeq 2500. To normalize quantification of the TCRbeta repertoire, the TCR libraries were built with molecular barcoding that relied on unique molecular identifiers. TCRdb reworked the public reads: Q25 trimming with fastp, MiXCR clone assembly, productive beta chains retained. Under each unique CDR3 protein, matching rows form one entry showing the most common genes and DNA. Here the sample has some 250,000 distinct CDR3 sequences; approximately 12% occur a single time. Roughly 2.8% of the sample is in the top ten clones. The sample here was PBMCs from the stem cell graft donor, taken from the stem cell graft. The source is a human donor who donated a stem cell graft to a child with acute lymphoblastic leukemia.

This clonotype was detected many times. The rearrangement links TRBV6-5 to TRBJ1-6; 11 positions match TRBD1. The V gene end was trimmed by 2 bases and the J gene end by 7 bases; junction bases not matched to a gene: 4. The CDR3 has 16 amino acids. Germline assignment: CDR1 MNHEY and CDR2 SVGAGI. The CDR3 protein is CASSYRGQGVNSPLHF. The CDR3, as DNA: TGTGCCAGCAGTTACCGGGGACAGGGGGTGAATTCACCCCTCCACTTT.

This clonotype has more than one count but fewer than ten. The chain couples TRBV7-8 to TRBJ2-7, with TRBD2 identical over 9 bases. V was clipped by 4 bases and J by 5 bases; unmatched bases: 18. CDR1 is SGHVS, CDR2 FQNEAQ, per germline. The CDR3 loop spans 18 amino acids. In DNA form, the CDR3 reads TGTGCCAGCAGCTCCCCGTCGGGACTAGCTAATTCTAACGACGAGCAGTACTTC. As protein: CASSSPSGLANSNDEQYF.

This clonotype was observed at least ten times. CDR3 region: CSAERSQDEQFF. The CDR3 DNA reads as TGCAGCGCCGAAAGGAGCCAAGATGAGCAGTTCTTC. V and J are TRBV29-1 and TRBJ2-1, with unresolved D. The length of the CDR3 is 12 residues. Germline assignment: CDR1 SQVTM and CDR2 ANQGSEA. Trimming removed 7 bases from V and 8 bases from J, with 15 bases in between.

This clonotype was observed many times. The CDR3 sequence: CASSRSPTYNEQFF. The CDR3 DNA sequence: TGTGCCAGCAGCCGTTCTCCTACCTACAATGAGCAGTTCTTC. The genes are TRBV7-2 and TRBJ2-1; D is undetermined. V dropped 5 bases and J dropped 2 bases, with 10 bases sitting between them. CDR1 is SGHTA and CDR2 is FQGNSA in the germline V gene. The CDR3 totals 14 residues.

This clonotype was observed many times. This chain links TRBV12-3 or TRBV12-4 with TRBJ2-7; a possible D gene is TRBD2 (5 bases). V was clipped by 5 bases and J by 2 bases, with 13 bases between them. CDR3 length: 14 residues. The CDR3 nucleotides read TGTGCCAGCAGTGCCTCGGGGTTGACCTACGAGCAGTACTTC. Protein: CASSASGLTYEQYF.